This entry lists 19 T cell receptor beta chains sequenced from one sample in a study of blood T cell repertoires in COVID-19. Sequencing used immunoSEQ multiplex PCR; TCRdb keeps in-frame clones, though not all of them. The table lists tens of thousands of clones, roughly 88% of them singletons, with roughly 3.2% in the top ten. Source material: peripheral blood. The receptors here all came from a man aged 50 or older with active COVID-19.

The V call is TRBV6-5, the J call TRBJ1-1, with 7 bases fitting TRBD1. In germline, CDR1 is MNHEY, CDR2 SVGAGI. The CDR3 runs to 16 residues. V trimming: 4 bases; J trimming: 0 bases; junction bases outside the gene matches: 8. The CDR3 spells CASSSRQGLLNTEAFF. In DNA form, the CDR3 reads TGTGCCAGCAGTTCTCGACAGGGCTTACTGAACACTGAAGCTTTCTTT.

V gene TRBV6-5 combines with J gene TRBJ1-1; 8 nucleotides match TRBD1. The germline V gene has CDR1 MNHEY and CDR2 SVGAGI. The CDR3 length is 14 residues. The J segment lost 0 bases and the V segment lost 6 bases, leaving 3 bases of the junction unmatched. In DNA form, the CDR3 reads TGTGCCAGCAGCCGACAGGGGATGAACACTGAAGCTTTCTTT. Translation: CASSRQGMNTEAFF.

As DNA, the CDR3 is TGTGCCAGCAGTCGAGGGCCTTCACCCCTCCACTTT. The encoded protein is CASSRGPSPLHF. This sequence joins TRBV12-3 or TRBV12-4 and TRBJ1-6; D call uncertain. V was pared by 5 bases and J by 9 bases, with 8 bases between. The CDR3 totals 12 residues.

The chain couples TRBV29-1 to TRBJ2-1; maybe TRBD1 (5 bases). Between the trimmed V and J ends, which lost 1 base and 2 bases, there was a span of 12 bases. This CDR3 spans 15 amino acids. The germline V gene has CDR1 SQVTM and CDR2 ANQGSEA. The CDR3 sequence is CSVEGWQGPYNEQFF. In DNA, the CDR3 is TGCAGCGTTGAAGGGTGGCAGGGTCCCTACAATGAGCAGTTCTTC.

The gene calls are TRBV5-1 and TRBJ2-3; 8 bases fit TRBD1. CDR3 length: 18 residues. The germline V gene has CDR1 SGHRS and CDR2 YFSETQ. After removal of 3 bases from V and 4 bases from J, the junction contained 16 bases not matched to a gene. Here the CDR3 reads CASSSVPMTGEPADTQYF. DNA of the CDR3: TGCGCCAGCAGCTCCGTCCCGATGACAGGGGAGCCCGCAGATACGCAGTATTTT.

V usage is TRBV24-1 and J usage is TRBJ2-2, with 9 bases matching TRBD1. From germline, CDR1 is KGHDR and CDR2 SFDVKD. Trimming removed 2 bases from V and 2 bases from J; junction bases left unmatched: 2. The CDR3 sequence is 16 residues long. CDR3 coding DNA: TGTGCCACCAGTGATTCGGGACAGGGCAACACCGGGGAGCTGTTTTTT. Translating gives CATSDSGQGNTGELFF.

The chain is built from TRBV9 and TRBJ1-4, with D unresolved. The CDR3 length is 15 residues. V lost 1 base and J 0 bases, leaving 7 bases between the germline ends. Germline V gene data show CDR1 as SGDLS and CDR2 as YYNGEE. The CDR3 loop is CASSVSVATNEKLFF. CDR3 coding DNA: TGTGCCAGCAGCGTATCAGTGGCAACTAATGAAAAACTGTTTTTT.

CDR3 amino acids: CASSYDRGSEKLFF. CDR3 coding DNA: TGTGCCAGCAGTTACGACAGGGGGAGTGAAAAACTGTTTTTT. The J gene is TRBJ1-4, the V gene TRBV5-4; 9 bases line up with TRBD1. The CDR3 sequence is 14 residues long. CDR1 is SGHNT and CDR2 is YYREEE in the germline V gene (reference sequence). V lost 5 bases and J lost 7; bases outside the gene matches: 6.

The sample holds a few counts of this clone. The J gene is TRBJ2-7, the V gene TRBV4-1; the D gene is possibly TRBD1 (5 bases). Germline values: CDR1 MGHRA, CDR2 YSYEKL. This CDR3 is built from 14 residues. V lost 0 bases, J lost 9 bases, and 15 bases lay in between. CDR3 sequence reads: CASSQEQAPVGQYF. CDR3 DNA: TGCGCCAGCAGCCAAGAACAGGCCCCGGTTGGGCAGTACTTC.

V usage is TRBV5-8 and J usage is TRBJ2-3; 12 bases align to TRBD2. In germline, CDR1 is SGHTS, CDR2 YDEGEE. The CDR3 consists of 17 residues. The ends lost 0 bases at V and 8 bases at J; junction bases unmatched: 10. This CDR3 reads CASSLEPSGGAYGTQYF. The DNA of the CDR3 is TGTGCCAGCAGCTTGGAGCCTAGCGGGGGGGCCTATGGTACGCAGTATTTT.

This chain joins TRBV6-6 and TRBJ2-5, with D possibly TRBD1 on 6 matching bases. V gave up 6 bases and J gave up 1 base, with 12 bases separating them. The CDR3 has 14 amino acids. CDR1 and CDR2 from the germline V gene are MNHNY and SVGAGI (reference sequence). The CDR3 reads CASSPQGAQETQYF. CDR3 nucleotides: TGTGCCAGCAGCCCACAGGGCGCCCAAGAGACCCAGTACTTC.

This clone was seen only once. This chain links TRBV6-5 with TRBJ2-7, with TRBD2 matching 7 bases. Germline V gene lookup returns CDR1 MNHEY and CDR2 SVGAGI. CDR3 size: 12 residues. Unmatched junction bases numbered 2, after V lost 4 bases and J lost 5 bases. The DNA for the CDR3 is TGTGCCAGCAGTTGGGGGGGGAACGAGCAGTACTTC. Translated: CASSWGGNEQYF.

The V gene is TRBV6-6, the J gene TRBJ2-7; 11 bases are a match to TRBD1. V dropped 0 bases and J dropped 4; count of bases not matched to a gene: 2. Germline V gene sequence: CDR1 MNHNY, CDR2 SVGAGI (reference sequence). The CDR3 length is 15 residues. The CDR3 is CASSYSGTGGYEQYF. The CDR3 coding sequence is TGTGCCAGCAGTTACTCAGGGACAGGGGGATACGAGCAGTACTTC.

The gene calls are TRBV6-5 and TRBJ1-2, with D maybe TRBD1 (5 bases). The CDR3 is made up of 15 amino acids. V was trimmed by 7 bases and J by 0 bases, leaving 15 bases between them. Germline V gene data show CDR1 as MNHEY and CDR2 as SVGAGI. The CDR3 DNA follows: TGTGCCAGCATCTTCGGGAGGGGAGCTAACTATGGCTACACCTTC. This gives the protein CASIFGRGANYGYTF.

V usage is TRBV27 and J usage is TRBJ2-5; D might be TRBD2 (7 bases). V lost 6 bases and J lost 14, with 16 bases in between. The CDR3 runs 11 residues. Per germline, CDR1 MNHEY and CDR2 SMNVEV (reference sequence). CDR3 sequence: CASRGGGLLYF. CDR3 nucleotides: TGTGCCAGCAGAGGGGGGGGTCTGCTATACTTC.

This sequence joins TRBV16 and TRBJ2-3, with 9 bases lining up with TRBD1. J gave up 0 bases and V 0 bases, and 4 bases lay outside the gene matches. The CDR3 is 17 residues long. Germline V gene lookup returns CDR1 KGHSY and CDR2 FQNENV. CDR3: CASSQSGQGPSTDTQYF. CDR3 bases: TGTGCCAGCAGCCAATCGGGACAGGGACCCAGCACAGATACGCAGTATTTT.

The chain's CDR3 is CASTDYGDYNEQFF. CDR3 DNA sequence: TGTGCCAGCACCGACTACGGAGACTACAATGAGCAGTTCTTC. The chain employs TRBV6-5 and TRBJ2-1, with D maybe TRBD2 (5 bases). V lost 7 bases, J lost 3 bases, and 13 bases lay in between. Looked up from germline, CDR1 is MNHEY and CDR2 is SVGAGI. The CDR3 runs to 14 residues.

The J gene is TRBJ1-5, the V gene TRBV10-3; 7 bases are a match to TRBD1. The CDR3 is made up of 15 amino acids. Germline V gene sequence: CDR1 ENHRY, CDR2 SYGVKD. J gave up 3 bases and V 2 bases, and 4 bases lay outside the gene matches. DNA of the CDR3: TGTGCCATCAGTGAGGTTACAGGGGCCAATCAGCCCCAGCATTTT. Encoded protein: CAISEVTGANQPQHF.

This clone occurred a few times. The V and J genes are TRBV7-8 and TRBJ2-2, with D maybe TRBD2 (6 bases). Germline V lookup: CDR1 SGHVS, CDR2 FQNEAQ. The V end was cut by 3 bases, the J end by 0 bases, with 20 bases between. This CDR3 contains 19 residues. Here the CDR3 DNA reads TGTGCCAGCAGCTTTACCCGCATGGCAGGGACTCCGAACACCGGGGAGCTGTTTTTT. It encodes CASSFTRMAGTPNTGELFF.